Included here is one T cell receptor beta chain sequence, with context. These data come from a study of STAT5B mutations in CD4+ large granular lymphocyte leukemia. This CDR3 has 18 amino acids. Libraries were prepared by immunoSEQ multiplex PCR; TCRdb keeps only in-frame clonotypes and omits some of them. The sample carries 20,000 to 25,000 clones, roughly 76% recorded once. The clonotype comes from a human donor in good health. The chain combines TRBV21-1 with TRBJ2-7; the table's TRBD2 call for D was not verified on the DNA. TRBV21-1 is a listed pseudogene. Sequencing was done on a sample of CD4+ T cells from blood buffy coats. The DNA of the CDR3 is TGTGCCAGCAGCCTCTTCTCGGAGGCGTTCCGGCATAAGGGCGAGCAGTACTTC. It yields the protein CASSLFSEAFRHKGEQYF.